The 10 T cell receptor beta chains presented below share a single source sample, sequenced in a study of resident and recirculating memory T cells in vitiligo. The repertoire was sequenced with immunoSEQ multiplex PCR; TCRdb's copy has only in-frame clones and lacks some. The table has around 38,000 clones, around nine tenths seen once. Material: blood. Every receptor here comes from a male donor with vitiligo.

This rearrangement joins TRBV2 to TRBJ2-5; TRBD1 might be the D (6 bases). Germline loops: CDR1 SNHLY, CDR2 FYNNEI. The CDR3 has 20 amino acids. V lost 2 bases, J lost 0 bases, and 25 bases lay in between. In DNA form, the CDR3 reads TGTGCCAGCAGTGAATTTGGCAGGGGCTGGGGCAGGCGATACCAAGAGACCCAGTACTTC. It yields the protein CASSEFGRGWGRRYQETQYF.

This sequence joins TRBV29-1 and TRBJ1-5, with 7 bases lining up with TRBD1. The ends lost 4 bases at V and 3 bases at J; junction bases unmatched: 3. The CDR3 contains 13 residues. Germline assignment: CDR1 SQVTM and CDR2 ANQGSEA. As DNA, the CDR3 is TGCAGCGTTGGGGACAGCCCCAATCAGCCCCAGCATTTT. This translates into CSVGDSPNQPQHF.

The rearrangement links TRBV7-9 to TRBJ2-2; D unclear. CDR3 length: 15 residues. The germline V gene encodes CDR1 SEHNR and CDR2 FQNEAQ (reference sequence). Trimming shortened V by 1 base and J by 6 bases, and 12 bases separated the two germline ends. The CDR3 protein is CASSLGASAAGELFF. The CDR3 nucleotides read TGTGCCAGCAGCTTAGGTGCGTCGGCGGCCGGGGAGCTGTTTTTT.

The V call is TRBV5-4, the J call TRBJ2-1; 8 bases map to TRBD2. The CDR3 loop spans 15 amino acids. The trim removed 0 bases at V and 6 bases at J, leaving 5 bases unmatched. CDR1 and CDR2 from the germline V gene are SGHNT and YYREEE (reference sequence). This chain's CDR3 is CASSLDWLAGNEQFF. In DNA form, the CDR3 reads TGTGCCAGCAGCTTGGACTGGCTAGCGGGCAATGAGCAGTTCTTC.

This clone was detected only once. This sequence joins TRBV6-4 and TRBJ2-1; 8 bases are shared with TRBD1. The CDR3 spans 15 residues. V shed 5 bases and J 1 base; nucleotides not matched to a gene: 4. Germline CDR1 reads MRHNA; CDR2 reads SNTAGT. The DNA for the CDR3 is TGTGCCAGCAGTCCCCGGACAGGGTCCTACAATGAGCAGTTCTTC. Residues: CASSPRTGSYNEQFF.

This chain links TRBV7-2 with TRBJ2-7, with D perhaps TRBD2 (5 bases). Germline lookup yields CDR1 SGHTA and CDR2 FQGNSA. Trimming pared 5 bases from V and 6 bases from J, leaving 17 bases between. This CDR3 comprises 14 residues. The CDR3 DNA follows: TGTGCCAGCAGCCCCGATACTAGAGGCCTCGAGCAGTACTTC. Its translation: CASSPDTRGLEQYF.

The V and J genes are TRBV19 and TRBJ2-1; 8 bases align to TRBD2. J was trimmed by 12 bases and V by 4 bases; bases with no gene match: 8. This CDR3 comprises 13 residues. CDR1 is LNHDA, CDR2 SQIVND, per germline (reference sequence). Here the CDR3 DNA reads TGTGCCAGTAGTACCCCTCGGACTAGCCGGCAGTTCTTC. Residues: CASSTPRTSRQFF.

The chain recombines TRBV18 with TRBJ2-2, with 7 bases aligning to TRBD1. The germline CDR1 and CDR2 sequences are KGHSH and LQKENI. The CDR3 is 14 amino acids. V lost 2 bases to trimming and J lost 4 bases; unmatched junction nucleotides: 1. CDR3 coding DNA: TGTGCCAGCTCACCAAGGACAGGCACCGGGGAGCTGTTTTTT. It yields the protein CASSPRTGTGELFF.

This clone came up once. The chain combines TRBV21-1 with TRBJ2-5; the table calls TRBD2, which could not be checked here. TRBV21-1 is noted as a pseudogene. The CDR3 has 12 residues. CDR3 sequence reads: CASSSSEETQYF. As DNA, the CDR3 is TGTGCCAGCAGCTCGTCTGAGGAGACCCAGTACTTC.

The chain employs TRBV4-2 and TRBJ1-2; D call uncertain. There are 13 residues in the CDR3. Trimming removed 2 bases at V and 6 bases at J, with 10 bases between. Germline CDR1 and CDR2: LGHNA and YNFKEQ. The CDR3 region is CASSQIQKNGYTF. For the CDR3, the DNA is TGTGCCAGCAGCCAAATTCAGAAAAATGGCTACACCTTC.